A single TCR beta chain is shown here with its context. Its antigen remains unidentified. With 60 Vbeta and 13 Jbeta primers, the PCR was carried out. Only in-frame clones appear in the TCRdb table, and some are missing; sequencing was by immunoSEQ multiplex PCR. This table has some 99,000 clones, around 77% appearing once. The sample belongs to a study of cytomegalovirus exposure and HLA in healthy donors. At the level of the study: An earlier analysis found fewer than 140 million unique TCR beta sequences from 150 million to 200 million T cells.

Points from the study as a whole: Apart from CMV serostatus, no immune exposure information was available. Published work reported that the classifier diagnosed cytomegalovirus status with high specificity and sensitivity. The authors confirmed in vitro that a few CMV-associated chains were specific for CMV antigens.

V was shortened by 3 bases and J by 0 bases, with 7 bases between the two germline ends. The germline CDR1 and CDR2 sequences are SGHAT and FQDESV (reference sequence). The length of the CDR3 is 14 residues. The chain employs TRBV11-1 and TRBJ2-3; possibly TRBD2 for D (5 bases). Sequencing was done on a sample of PBMCs. This receptor was taken from a female donor in good health and CMV-seronegative. DNA of the CDR3: TGTGCCAGCAGCTTTACGGGGAGCACAGATACGCAGTATTTT. Its protein is CASSFTGSTDTQYF.